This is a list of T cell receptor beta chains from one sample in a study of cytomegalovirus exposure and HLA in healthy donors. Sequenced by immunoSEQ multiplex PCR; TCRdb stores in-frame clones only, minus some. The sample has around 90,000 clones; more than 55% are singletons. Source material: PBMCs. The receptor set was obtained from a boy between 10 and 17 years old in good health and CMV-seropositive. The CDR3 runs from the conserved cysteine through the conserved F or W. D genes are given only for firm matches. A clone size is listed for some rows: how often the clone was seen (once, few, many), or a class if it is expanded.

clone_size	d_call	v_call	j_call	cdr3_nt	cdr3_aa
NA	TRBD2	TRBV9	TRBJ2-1	TGTGCCAGCAGCGTAGAAGAGCGGGGGGGCCGCAATGAGCAGTTCTTC	CASSVEERGGRNEQFF
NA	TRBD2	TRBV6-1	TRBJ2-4	TGTGCCGGTCGGACAGGCGGGAGGGACATTCAGTACTTC	CAGRTGGRDIQYF
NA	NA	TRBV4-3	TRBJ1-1	TGCGCCAGCAGCTGGGGCAGCGACACTGAAGCTTTCTTT	CASSWGSDTEAFF
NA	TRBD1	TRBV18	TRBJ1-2	TGTGCCAGCTCATGGACAGGGCAGGACTATGGCTACACCTTC	CASSWTGQDYGYTF
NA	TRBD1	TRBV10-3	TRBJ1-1	TGTGCCATCAGTGACCCGGACAGGGACGCCAACACTGAAGCTTTCTTT	CAISDPDRDANTEAFF
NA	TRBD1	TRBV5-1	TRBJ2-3	TGCGCCAGCAGAATCCCGGGACAGGGGGCAGATACGCAGTATTTT	CASRIPGQGADTQYF
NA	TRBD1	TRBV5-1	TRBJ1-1	TGCGCCAGCAGCTTGGACAGGGGAGAAACTGAAGCTTTCTTT	CASSLDRGETEAFF
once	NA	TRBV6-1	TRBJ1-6	TGTGCCAGCAGTGAATATTGGGGCCTAAATTCACCCCTCCACTTT	CASSEYWGLNSPLHF
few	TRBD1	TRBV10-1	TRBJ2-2	TGCGCCAGCACAGGGCAGGGGGTGAGTATATCTCGGGAGCTGTTTTTT	CASTGQGVSISRELFF
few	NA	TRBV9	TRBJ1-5	TGTGCCAGCAGCGCAGGTGTTGGAAGCAATCAGCCCCAGCATTTT	CASSAGVGSNQPQHF
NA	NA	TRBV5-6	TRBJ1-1	TGTGCCAGCAGCTTCTGGGGAGGGAACACTAAAGCTTTCTTT	CASSFWGGNTKAFF
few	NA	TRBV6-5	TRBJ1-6	TGTGCCAGCAGTTATGGGGACAACGTTTCGCCCCTCCACTTT	CASSYGDNVSPLHF
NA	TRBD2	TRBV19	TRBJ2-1	TGTGCCAGTAGTTTCCAGCGGGGGAGGGACAATGAGCAGTTCTTC	CASSFQRGRDNEQFF
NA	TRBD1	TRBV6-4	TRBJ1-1	TGTGCCAGCAGTGACGGGGGGACAGGTCCATCCTTGTGGGAACCGAACACTGAAGCTTTCTTT	CASSDGGTGPSLWEPNTEAFF
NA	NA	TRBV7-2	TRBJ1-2	TGTGCCAGCAGCTCACAGGCGGGGATCTATGGCTACACCTTC	CASSSQAGIYGYTF
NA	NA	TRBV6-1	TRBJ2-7	TGTGCCAGCAGTTCTCCCCCGGGGTCCTACGAGCAGTACTTC	CASSSPPGSYEQYF
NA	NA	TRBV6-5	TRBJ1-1	TGTGCCAGCAGTTACCGGCCGGGGTGGGACACTGAAGCTTTCTTT	CASSYRPGWDTEAFF
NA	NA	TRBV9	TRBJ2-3	TGTGCCAGCAGCGGGAAGAGACTAGATACAGATACGCAGTATTTT	CASSGKRLDTDTQYF
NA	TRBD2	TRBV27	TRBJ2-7	TGTGCCAGCAGTTCCGGTCGAACTAGCGGGGGTGGCGAGCAGTACTTC	CASSSGRTSGGGEQYF
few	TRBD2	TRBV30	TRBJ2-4	TGTGCCTGGAGTTTAGGGCAGGGAGGGAGGGGAAACATTCAGTACTTC	CAWSLGQGGRGNIQYF
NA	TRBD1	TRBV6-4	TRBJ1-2	TGTGCCAGCAGAACCCGGGTCCGACAGGGCTTGAGGTATGGCTACACCTTC	CASRTRVRQGLRYGYTF
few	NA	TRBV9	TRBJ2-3	TGTGCCAGCAGCGGACGAGGGAGCGGAACAGATACGCAGTATTTT	CASSGRGSGTDTQYF
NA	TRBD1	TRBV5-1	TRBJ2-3	TGCGCCAGCAGCTTGGGTCAGGGGGCGAGGGGCGGCACAGATACGCAGTATTTT	CASSLGQGARGGTDTQYF
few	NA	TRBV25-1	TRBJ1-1	TGTGCCAGCAGAAGGGAGATGGCTTTCTTT	CASRREMAFF
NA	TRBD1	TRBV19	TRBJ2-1	TGTGCCAGTAGTAGGACAGGCTACAATGAGCAGTTCTTC	CASSRTGYNEQFF
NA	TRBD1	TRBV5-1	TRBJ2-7	TGCGCCAGCAGCCAGGACAGACGGACAGGGATCTCCTACGAGCAGTACTTC	CASSQDRRTGISYEQYF
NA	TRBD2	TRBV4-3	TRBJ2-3	TGCGCCAGCAGTTTTGATGCGGGAGGAAGCACAGATACGCAGTATTTT	CASSFDAGGSTDTQYF
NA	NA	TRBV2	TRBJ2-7	TGTGCCAGCAGTGAACAACTCCATACCTACGAGCAGTACTTC	CASSEQLHTYEQYF
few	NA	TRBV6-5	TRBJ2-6	TGTGCCAGCGCGGAAGTCTCTGGGGCCAACGTCCTGACTTTC	CASAEVSGANVLTF
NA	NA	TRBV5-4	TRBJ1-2	TGTGCCAGCAGCCCAGAAGGAGGGGCCCTATATGGCTACCCCTTC	CASSPEGGALYGYPF
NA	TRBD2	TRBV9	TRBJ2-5	TGTGCCAGCAGCGGGGGACTAGGGGTAGAGACCCAGTACTTC	CASSGGLGVETQYF
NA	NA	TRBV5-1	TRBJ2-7	TGCGCCAGCGGACTCTCCTACGAGCAGTACTTC	CASGLSYEQYF
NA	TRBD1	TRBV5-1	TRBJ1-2	TGCGCCAGCACCTCTACCAGACCCGGGGACAGGGTTAATGGCTACACCTTC	CASTSTRPGDRVNGYTF